This T cell receptor (beta chain) was sequenced for a study of OX40 agonist ivuxolimab in advanced cancers. The CDR3 spans 16 residues. The V end was cut by 3 bases, the J end by 0 bases, with 14 bases between. Germline values: CDR1 SGHTS, CDR2 YDEGEE. Baseline was the first blood sampling point, followed by cycle 4 day 1 and cycle 7 day 1. The data were produced by immunoSEQ multiplex PCR, yet TCRdb's version contains in-frame clones alone and is incomplete. Here the sample spans around 50,000 clones, 85% being singletons. This clone was counted between two and nine times. Its antigen is as yet unknown. General study points: The study did not work out the antigen specificity of the expanded peripheral T cells. Clonal expansion by week 6 occurred in CD4+ and CD8+ blood T cells (at 0.1 to 3.0 mg/kg).

This chain connects TRBV5-8 to TRBJ2-3, with a weak D call TRBD1 (6 bases). The clonotype was recovered from an adult with an advanced solid tumor such as melanoma, head and neck, liver or kidney cancer. This specimen was CD4+ or CD8+ T cells sorted from blood, taken in a trial of the OX40 agonist ivuxolimab. CDR3 protein: CASSSINRVSTDTQYF. The CDR3 DNA reads as TGTGCCAGCAGCTCCATCAACAGGGTTAGCACAGATACGCAGTATTTT.